Each of the 3 T cell receptor beta chains below was sequenced from the same sample in a study of T cell responses to AZD1222 COVID-19 vaccine. The data were produced by immunoSEQ multiplex PCR, yet TCRdb's version contains in-frame clones alone and is incomplete. The repertoire holds approximately 100,000 clones, with 90% as singletons. The source material was peripheral blood, sampled on day 0 of AZD1222 vaccination. The source is an adult in good health.

This chain joins TRBV30 and TRBJ1-2; TRBD1 matches 11 bases. The CDR3 consists of 13 residues. CDR1 is GTSNPN, CDR2 SVGIG, per germline (reference sequence). Germline trimming cut 3 bases from V and 8 bases from J; bases unmatched to any gene: 5. The CDR3 nucleotides read TGTGCCTGGAGGGACAGGACAGGGGGCGGCTACACCTTC. Protein: CAWRDRTGGGYTF.

The V call is TRBV19, the J call TRBJ1-4; unclear D gene. Trimming left V 3 bases short and J 8 bases short, with 10 bases between. This CDR3 region has 13 residues. CDR1 is LNHDA and CDR2 is SQIVND in the germline V gene (reference sequence). The CDR3 DNA is TGTGCCAGTAGTATGCGCAGTGAAGAAAAACTGTTTTTT. Amino acids: CASSMRSEEKLFF.

The gene calls are TRBV3-1 (or the pseudogene TRBV3-2) and TRBJ2-4; 11 nucleotides agree with TRBD2. Trimming removed 3 bases from V and 8 bases from J; junction bases left unmatched: 6. CDR1 and CDR2 (germline): LGHDT, YNNKEL (reference sequence). The CDR3 has 15 residues. As DNA, the CDR3 is TGTGCCAGCAGCCAGATTACTAGCGGGAGCCACATTCAGTACTTC. It is translated as CASSQITSGSHIQYF.